Sequencing of this T cell receptor (beta chain) was carried out in a study of cytomegalovirus exposure and HLA in healthy donors. PCR used 60 Vbeta primers and 13 Jbeta primers. The assay was immunoSEQ multiplex PCR, and TCRdb's table has in-frame clones only and misses some. This sample carries approximately 160,000 clones, 77% of them seen once, and the ten largest clones take 1.5% to 2%. CDR1 is LNHDA, CDR2 SQIVND, per germline (reference sequence). Unmatched junction bases numbered 4, after V lost 7 bases and J lost 5 bases. The CDR3 runs to 13 residues. Specimen: PBMCs. This receptor was obtained from a woman in her twenties or thirties in good health and CMV-seronegative. This sequence joins TRBV19 and TRBJ1-5; 8 positions agree with TRBD1. DNA for the CDR3: TGTGCCAGTATTGCAGGGGGCTATCAGCCCCAGCATTTT. Its translation: CASIAGGYQPQHF.